These 2 T cell receptor beta chains share one sample of origin, sequenced in a study of blood T cells in healthy people across ages. Together with a sample-barcoded 5' primer, a J-beta primer mix was included in a second PCR lasting roughly 6 to 12 cycles. MiXCR, run by TCRdb on the 5' RACE reads, gives a single entry per CDR3 protein. Among about 600,000 distinct CDR3 sequences listed, 40% to 55% were seen once. The specimen was blood. These receptors were collected from an elderly man in good health.

Only a few counts were recorded for this clonotype. The chain carries TRBV13 and TRBJ1-1; D is uncertain. The CDR3 extends over 12 amino acids. In germline, CDR1 is PRHDT, CDR2 FYEKMQ (reference sequence). CDR3 DNA sequence: TGTGCGAGCGGTGCGGGAGGAACTGAAGCTTTCTTT. Translated: CASGAGGTEAFF.

The chain recombines TRBV4-3 with TRBJ1-4, with TRBD1 identical over 7 bases. The CDR3 contains 14 residues. V shed 4 bases, J shed 7 bases, and the junction held 6 bases outside the gene matches. The germline V gene has CDR1 LGHNA and CDR2 YSLEER. The CDR3: CASSRTGISEKLFF. In DNA, the CDR3 is TGCGCCAGCAGCCGGACAGGCATCTCTGAAAAACTGTTTTTT.